This T cell receptor beta chain was captured by sequencing in a study of Graves' ophthalmopathy and Graves' hyperthyroidism. The wider study: The study drew peripheral blood at initial diagnosis, before any treatment.

Germline CDR1 is SQVTM and CDR2 is ANQGSEA. J was trimmed by 5 bases and V by 0 bases; bases with no gene match: 6. The CDR3 is made up of 15 amino acids. As concerns this clonotype: What it binds is unknown.

Among the exclusions were patients with other autoimmune diseases, uncontrolled infections, pregnancy or lactation. Study-level findings and limits: The model predicted ophthalmopathy progression with about 69% sensitivity and around 72% specificity.

Using RNA transcripts, the TCR beta CDR3 regions were amplified. The first-round RT-PCR employed HTBI primers together with the Qiagen OneStep RT-PCR kit. A multiplex PCR was then performed as the second round. TCRdb redid the calling of the multiplex PCR reads with MiXCR, one entry per CDR3 protein. The sample shows around 660,000 distinct CDR3 sequences, roughly 39% of them seen only once. This receptor was obtained from an adult man with Graves' ophthalmopathy. V gene TRBV29-1 combines with J gene TRBJ2-5; TRBD2 aligns across 10 bases. The sample taken for sequencing was peripheral blood. This CDR3 reads CSVEEVAGGAETQYF. CDR3 nucleotides: TGCAGCGTTGAAGAGGTAGCGGGAGGAGCGGAGACCCAGTACTTC.